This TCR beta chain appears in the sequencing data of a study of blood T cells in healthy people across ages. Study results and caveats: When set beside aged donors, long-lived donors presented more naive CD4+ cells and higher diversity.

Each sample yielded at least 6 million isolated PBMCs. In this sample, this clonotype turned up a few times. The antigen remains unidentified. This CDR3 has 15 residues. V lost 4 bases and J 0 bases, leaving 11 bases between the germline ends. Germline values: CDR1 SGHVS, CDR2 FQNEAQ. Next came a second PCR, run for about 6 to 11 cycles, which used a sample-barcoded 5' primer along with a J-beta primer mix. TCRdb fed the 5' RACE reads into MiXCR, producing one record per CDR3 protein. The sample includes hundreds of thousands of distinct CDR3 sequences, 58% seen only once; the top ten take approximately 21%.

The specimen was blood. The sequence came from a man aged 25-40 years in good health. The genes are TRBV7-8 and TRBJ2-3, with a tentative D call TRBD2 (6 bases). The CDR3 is CASSWAGSSTDTQYF. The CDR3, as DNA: TGTGCCAGCAGCTGGGCGGGATCTAGCACAGATACGCAGTATTTT.